A selection of T cell receptor beta chains follows, all from one sample in a study of lymphopenia after photon versus proton radiotherapy. Profiled with immunoSEQ multiplex PCR; TCRdb holds only in-frame clones, not every one. The profile covers roughly 58,000 clones, with around 90% appearing a single time and over 10% taken by the ten largest. The material was peripheral blood, obtained from a patient treated with proton-based radiotherapy. These receptors originate from an elderly man with esophageal cancer. CDR3s include the opening cysteine and the closing phenylalanine or tryptophan. Each record gives: J gene, D gene, clone size, V gene, CDR3 protein, CDR3 DNA. D genes are given only for firm matches. The listing skips clone size in some rows; elsewhere it reads once, few, many or a size class.

j_gene: TRBJ2-1
d_gene: TRBD1
abundance: NA
v_gene: TRBV18
CDR3aa: CASSKGQLVYNEQFF
CDR3nt: TGTGCCAGCTCGAAGGGACAGTTAGTCTACAATGAGCAGTTCTTC

j_gene: TRBJ2-2
d_gene: NA
abundance: NA
v_gene: TRBV18
CDR3aa: CASSPTPAGGTGELFF
CDR3nt: TGTGCCAGCTCACCCACTCCGGCAGGGGGGACCGGGGAGCTGTTTTTT

j_gene: TRBJ2-2
d_gene: NA
abundance: NA
v_gene: TRBV5-5
CDR3aa: CASSLNAVPNTGELFF
CDR3nt: TGTGCCAGCAGCTTGAACGCGGTTCCGAACACCGGGGAGCTGTTTTTT

j_gene: TRBJ1-1
d_gene: NA
abundance: NA
v_gene: TRBV7-3
CDR3aa: CASRGAGGTEAFF
CDR3nt: TGTGCCAGCAGAGGGGCTGGGGGCACTGAAGCTTTCTTT

j_gene: TRBJ1-4
d_gene: NA
abundance: NA
v_gene: TRBV7-8
CDR3aa: CASSSGPRTEKLFF
CDR3nt: TGTGCCAGCAGCTCCGGACCGCGAACGGAAAAACTGTTTTTT

j_gene: TRBJ2-1
d_gene: NA
abundance: few
v_gene: TRBV7-9
CDR3aa: CASSRGGQGYNEQFF
CDR3nt: TGTGCCAGCAGCCGGGGGGGACAGGGCTACAATGAGCAGTTCTTC

j_gene: TRBJ2-3
d_gene: NA
abundance: NA
v_gene: TRBV7-2
CDR3aa: CASSGGVHTQYF
CDR3nt: TGTGCCAGCAGCGGAGGGGTGCATACGCAGTATTTT

j_gene: TRBJ1-4
d_gene: NA
abundance: NA
v_gene: TRBV18
CDR3aa: CASSPSRGTGEKLFF
CDR3nt: TGTGCCAGCTCACCGTCGAGGGGAACCGGGGAAAAACTGTTTTTT

j_gene: TRBJ1-1
d_gene: NA
abundance: once
v_gene: TRBV30
CDR3aa: CAWNALSATTEAFF
CDR3nt: TGTGCCTGGAATGCGCTGTCAGCGACCACTGAAGCTTTCTTT

j_gene: TRBJ1-3
d_gene: NA
abundance: NA
v_gene: TRBV18
CDR3aa: CASSPTLSGNTIYF
CDR3nt: TGTGCCAGCTCACCCACACTTTCTGGAAACACCATATATTTT

j_gene: TRBJ2-1
d_gene: NA
abundance: NA
v_gene: TRBV2
CDR3aa: CATYLQEQFF
CDR3nt: TGTGCCACCTACCTCCAAGAGCAGTTCTTC

j_gene: TRBJ2-5
d_gene: NA
abundance: NA
v_gene: TRBV19
CDR3aa: CASGGEVYGQETQYF
CDR3nt: TGTGCCAGCGGGGGCGAGGTTTACGGCCAAGAGACCCAGTACTTC

j_gene: TRBJ1-3
d_gene: NA
abundance: NA
v_gene: TRBV5-6
CDR3aa: CASSLRRQVFGNTIYF
CDR3nt: TGTGCCAGCAGCTTGAGGAGACAGGTTTTTGGAAACACCATATATTTT

j_gene: TRBJ2-5
d_gene: NA
abundance: NA
v_gene: TRBV12-5
CDR3aa: CASGSGLDETQYF
CDR3nt: TGTGCTAGTGGTTCCGGGTTGGATGAGACCCAGTACTTC

j_gene: TRBJ2-2
d_gene: NA
abundance: NA
v_gene: TRBV7-2
CDR3aa: CASSLTRAADTGELFF
CDR3nt: TGTGCCAGCAGCTTAACTAGGGCGGCAGACACCGGGGAGCTGTTTTTT

j_gene: TRBJ2-7
d_gene: NA
abundance: NA
v_gene: TRBV4-2
CDR3aa: CASSQPGSSYEQYF
CDR3nt: TGTGCCAGCAGCCAGCCAGGGTCCTCCTACGAGCAGTACTTC

j_gene: TRBJ1-1
d_gene: NA
abundance: NA
v_gene: TRBV14
CDR3aa: CASSQGQEAFF
CDR3nt: TGTGCCAGCAGCCAAGGACAGGAAGCTTTCTTT

j_gene: TRBJ2-3
d_gene: TRBD2
abundance: NA
v_gene: TRBV2
CDR3aa: CASSEGAGGPTDTQYF
CDR3nt: TGTGCCAGCAGTGAAGGGGCGGGAGGACCGACAGATACGCAGTATTTT

j_gene: TRBJ2-2
d_gene: NA
abundance: NA
v_gene: TRBV27
CDR3aa: CASRPWDKHTGELFF
CDR3nt: TGTGCCAGCAGGCCTTGGGACAAACACACCGGGGAGCTGTTTTTT

j_gene: TRBJ2-1
d_gene: TRBD2
abundance: NA
v_gene: TRBV2
CDR3aa: CASSGTSGRNEQFF
CDR3nt: TGTGCCAGCAGTGGGACTAGCGGGAGGAATGAGCAGTTCTTC

j_gene: TRBJ1-5
d_gene: TRBD1
abundance: once
v_gene: TRBV5-5
CDR3aa: CASSRTGDNQPQHF
CDR3nt: TGTGCCAGCAGCAGGACAGGGGACAATCAGCCCCAGCATTTT

j_gene: TRBJ2-7
d_gene: TRBD2
abundance: once
v_gene: TRBV4-3
CDR3aa: CASSHGLAGDYEQYF
CDR3nt: TGCGCCAGCAGCCATGGACTAGCGGGGGACTACGAGCAGTACTTC

j_gene: TRBJ2-1
d_gene: NA
abundance: NA
v_gene: TRBV11-1
CDR3aa: CASSPSGGRGEQFF
CDR3nt: TGTGCCAGCAGCCCCTCCGGGGGGCGGGGTGAGCAGTTCTTC

j_gene: TRBJ2-7
d_gene: NA
abundance: NA
v_gene: TRBV5-4
CDR3aa: CASSSPRKDEQYF
CDR3nt: TGTGCCAGCAGCTCGCCCCGGAAGGACGAGCAGTACTTC

j_gene: TRBJ2-7
d_gene: NA
abundance: once
v_gene: TRBV4-3
CDR3aa: CASSQEGSYEQYF
CDR3nt: TGCGCCAGCAGCCAAGAGGGCAGCTACGAGCAGTACTTC

j_gene: TRBJ2-7
d_gene: NA
abundance: few
v_gene: TRBV4-3
CDR3aa: CASSQDGADYEQYF
CDR3nt: TGCGCCAGCAGCCAAGATGGGGCAGATTACGAGCAGTACTTC

j_gene: TRBJ2-7
d_gene: TRBD1
abundance: NA
v_gene: TRBV25-1
CDR3aa: CASRGQGSSYEQYF
CDR3nt: TGTGCCAGCAGGGGACAGGGGAGCTCCTACGAGCAGTACTTC

j_gene: TRBJ1-5
d_gene: NA
abundance: few
v_gene: TRBV19
CDR3aa: CASSMWAGEKEPQHF
CDR3nt: TGTGCCAGTAGTATGTGGGCGGGTGAGAAGGAGCCCCAGCATTTT